Shown below are 16 T cell receptor beta chains from a single sample sequenced in a study of tumor and adjacent non-tumor tissue in lung cancer. RNA was extracted from bulk tissue without any cell sorting. TCRbeta libraries were built with three rounds of nested PCR, modified from ARM-PCR. TCRdb recomputed calls from the multiplex PCR reads with MiXCR, one row per CDR3 protein. The repertoire has under 150,000 distinct CDR3 sequences, 60% to 70% of them found once; the top ten carry roughly 18%. The sample was lung tumor tissue. Source of these receptors: a man aged 55-75 years with small cell lung cancer.

There are a few counts of this clonotype. CDR3 coding DNA: TGTGCCAGCAGGGGGGCCCTGGAGAACAATGAGCAGTTCTTC. Its translation: CASRGALENNEQFF. The chain has TRBV12-3 or TRBV12-4 and TRBJ2-1, with TRBD1 as a possible D gene (6 bases). This CDR3 has 14 residues. V lost 6 bases and J lost 5, with 14 bases in between.

The table lists this clonotype with a few counts. The chain joins TRBV20-1 to TRBJ2-1; TRBD2 might be the D (6 bases). The CDR3 length is 15 residues. V shed 0 bases and J shed 8 bases, with 17 bases lying between them. Germline CDR1 is DFQATT and CDR2 is SNEGSKA (reference sequence). CDR3 sequence reads: CSARDGGAKGHEQFF. In nucleotides, the CDR3 is TGCAGTGCTAGAGATGGAGGGGCAAAGGGGCATGAGCAGTTCTTC.

The V and J genes are TRBV20-1 and TRBJ1-5; no reliable D call. Trimming cost V 1 base and J 4 bases, with 11 bases left between them. The CDR3 has 14 residues. CDR1 is DFQATT and CDR2 is SNEGSKA in the germline V gene (reference sequence). In nucleotides, the CDR3 is TGCAGTGCTAGAGGTTTGAACGAGAATCAGCCCCAGCATTTT. It is translated as CSARGLNENQPQHF.

This chain uses TRBV29-1 with TRBJ2-3; D assignment may be TRBD1 or TRBD2 (5 bases each). Germline V gene lookup returns CDR1 SQVTM and CDR2 ANQGSEA. CDR3 length: 14 amino acids. Trimming left V 6 bases short and J 5 bases short, with 18 bases between. CDR3 region: CSVAVGRVGDTQYF. In nucleotides, the CDR3 is TGCAGCGTCGCGGTGGGGCGGGTGGGAGATACGCAGTATTTT.

This clonotype was counted a few times. V is TRBV5-4 and J is TRBJ1-4; possible D gene TRBD1, 6 bases. This CDR3 spans 16 amino acids. Trimming took 0 bases from V and 10 from J, leaving 19 bases between them. Germline CDR1 reads SGHNT; CDR2 reads YYREEE (reference sequence). CDR3 in DNA: TGTGCCAGCAGCTTGGCCTCCGAGGGGGGGCTCGGAAAACTGTTTTTT. Protein product: CASSLASEGGLGKLFF.

This clonotype came up many times. The chain is built from TRBV6-1 and TRBJ1-1; TRBD1 is a possible D gene (5 bases). CDR1 and CDR2 (germline): MNHNS, SASEGT. The length of the CDR3 is 14 residues. Trimming pared 3 bases from V and 3 bases from J, leaving 11 bases between. CDR3 amino acids: CASSEQGVYTEAFF. In DNA form, the CDR3 reads TGTGCCAGCAGTGAGCAGGGAGTCTACACTGAAGCTTTCTTT.

Concerning this clonotype: This may arise from a read error, as a much more abundant clone is one base away. The chain links TRBV12-3 or TRBV12-4 to TRBJ1-1; 7 bases agree with TRBD1. The CDR3 consists of 17 residues. With V trimmed by 7 bases and J by 3 bases, 17 bases remained unmatched. The CDR3 bases are TGTGCCAGCATATCCAGCATCCCGACAGGGAGGGACACTGAAGCTTTCTTT. Residues: CASISSIPTGRDTEAFF.

The V gene is TRBV10-3, the J gene TRBJ2-3, with D uncertain. Between the trimmed V and J ends, which lost 4 bases and 6 bases, there was a span of 11 bases. The CDR3 length is 13 residues. CDR1 is ENHRY, CDR2 SYGVKD, per germline. CDR3 DNA: TGTGCCATCAGTGGGCCCTACTTGGATACGCAGTATTTT. This encodes CAISGPYLDTQYF.

Of note for this clonotype: Given a much more abundant clone one base away, this may be a read error. The J gene is TRBJ2-1, the V gene TRBV20-1; D not resolved. The CDR3 is 13 amino acids. V lost 6 bases and J lost 5, with 14 bases in between. From germline, CDR1 is DFQATT and CDR2 SNEGSKA (reference sequence). The CDR3 DNA sequence: TGCAGTGCGTACGATACCTCGCACAATGAGCAGTTCTTC. Translated, it gives CSAYDTSHNEQFF.

Comments on this clonotype: A junction boundary mismatches the germline segment, possibly from a read error. This chain joins TRBV10-2 and TRBJ2-3; 8 positions match TRBD2. Germline V gene lookup returns CDR1 WSHSY and CDR2 SAAADI. CDR3 length equals 14 residues. The CDR3 protein is CASLSSGRGDMQYF. The CDR3 DNA is TGCGCCAGCCTTTCCAGCGGGAGAGGAGATATGCAGTATTTT.

The chain couples TRBV29-1 to TRBJ2-5, with D maybe TRBD2 (7 bases). Trimming stripped 1 base from V and 2 bases from J, with 20 bases between. From germline, CDR1 is SQVTM and CDR2 ANQGSEA. CDR3 length: 17 residues. CDR3 sequence reads: CSVEVVMGGANQETQYF. The DNA for the CDR3 is TGCAGCGTTGAAGTGGTAATGGGGGGGGCGAATCAAGAGACCCAGTACTTC.

This clonotype came up once. A read error may produce the germline difference seen at one junction end. This sequence joins TRBV5-5 and TRBJ1-4; D unresolved. CDR1 is SGHKS and CDR2 is YYEKEE in the germline V gene (reference sequence). This CDR3 comprises 14 residues. The CDR3 DNA is TGCGGCAGCAGCTTGGGAGGGAGAGGTGAAAAACTGTTTTTT. Translation: CGSSLGGRGEKLFF. Together with reference TRBV5-5 and TRBJ1-4, the CDR3 gives the full variable domain: DAGVTQSPTHLIKTRGQQVTLRCSPISGHKSVSWYQQVLGQGPQFIFQYYEKEERGRGNFPDRFSARQFPNYSSELNVNALLLGDSALYLCGSSLGGRGEKLFFGSGTQLSVL.

The sample holds a few counts of this clonotype. V usage is TRBV5-5 and J usage is TRBJ1-1, with 12 bases that match TRBD1. V gave up 6 bases and J gave up 11 bases; unmatched junction bases: 11. The germline CDR1 and CDR2 sequences are SGHKS and YYEKEE (reference sequence). This CDR3 has 14 amino acids. CDR3 in amino acids: CASNRGQGATAAFF. CDR3 in DNA: TGTGCCAGCAATAGGGGACAGGGGGCCACCGCGGCTTTCTTT.

V usage is TRBV6-5 and J usage is TRBJ2-2; D gene uncertain. The CDR3 spans 15 residues. CDR1 and CDR2 from the germline V gene are MNHEY and SVGAGI. Deletions cut 3 bases from V and 1 base from J, with 9 bases between. In DNA, the CDR3 is TGTGCCAGCAGTTATCTTCCGCTGAACACCGGGGAGCTGTTTTTT. Amino acids: CASSYLPLNTGELFF.

The V gene is TRBV29-1, the J gene TRBJ2-4, with D tentatively TRBD2 (5 bases). The CDR3 length is 11 residues. The germline CDR1 and CDR2 sequences are SQVTM and ANQGSEA. Trimming removed 6 bases at V and 11 bases at J, with 14 bases between. For the CDR3, the DNA is TGCAGCGTCACGGGTGGGAGCGTTCAGTACTTC. Its translation: CSVTGGSVQYF.

About this clonotype: This may stem from a read error, because a much larger clone lies one nucleotide away. The rearrangement links TRBV11-2 to TRBJ2-1; 10 bases agree with TRBD1. The CDR3 extends over 20 amino acids. The V and J ends lost 5 bases and 8 bases, in that order; junction bases with no gene match: 24. Germline V CDR1 and CDR2: SGHAT, FQNNGV. The CDR3 DNA reads TGTGCCAGCAGCCGCTCATGGATCCCGGGACAGGGGCGCACGGGGGATGAGCAGTTCTTC. Translated: CASSRSWIPGQGRTGDEQFF.